This T cell receptor beta chain was sequenced in a study of beta chain features in type 1 diabetes. Averaging approximately 110 mL, one heparinised blood draw came from each individual donor. This CDR3 contains 19 residues. Germline-derived CDR1 and CDR2 are LNHDA and SQIVND (reference sequence). Points on this clone: One end of the junction does not line up with germline, which may come from a read error.

Reverse transcribing all isolated RNA meant expressed TCRB transcripts were sequenced. Assay used: immunoSEQ multiplex PCR; TCRdb lists only in-frame clones, some missing. The sample holds about 320,000 clones; less than 15% are singletons and the top ten take about 6.6%. The receptor's source is a man aged 30-40 years in good health. V and J are TRBV19 and TRBJ2-1; a possible D gene is TRBD1 (5 bases). Sample: central memory CD4+ T cells from blood. Here the CDR3 reads CASSVELTGASFLYNEQFF. CDR3 bases: TGTGCCAGTAGTGTAGAATTAACAGGAGCCAGTTTCTTATACAATGAGCAGTTCTTC.